The 20 T cell receptor beta chains listed next were all sequenced from one sample in a study of blood T cell repertoires in COVID-19. Using immunoSEQ multiplex PCR, the repertoire was profiled, and TCRdb retains in-frame clones only, with some absent. The sample records approximately 360,000 clones, around 91% being singletons. Sequencing was carried out using peripheral blood. The receptors stem from a man in his late teens or twenties with active or convalescent COVID-19.

Remarks on this clone: At the DNA level, this CDR3 is encoded by other sequences in the same sample as well. V usage is TRBV27 and J usage is TRBJ2-7, with D possibly TRBD1 on 6 matching bases. With 6 bases removed from V and 3 bases from J, the gap between germline ends came to 12 bases. CDR3 length: 13 amino acids. Germline CDR1 and CDR2: MNHEY and SMNVEV (reference sequence). The CDR3 is CASSLGQIYEQYF. The DNA of the CDR3 is TGTGCCAGCAGCCTCGGACAGATCTACGAGCAGTACTTC.

The gene calls are TRBV24-1 and TRBJ2-7; perhaps TRBD1 as D (5 bases). Germline CDR1 is KGHDR and CDR2 is SFDVKD. V dropped 7 bases and J dropped 0 bases, with 9 bases sitting between them. The CDR3 totals 13 residues. The CDR3 region is CATSEGVSYEQYF. CDR3 coding DNA: TGTGCCACCAGCGAAGGGGTCTCCTACGAGCAGTACTTC.

The chain joins TRBV28 to TRBJ1-1, with TRBD1 matching over 8 bases. With V trimmed by 8 bases and J by 6 bases, 2 bases remained unmatched. This CDR3 has 11 amino acids. Germline loops: CDR1 MDHEN, CDR2 SYDVKM. CDR3 in DNA: TGTGCCAGCGCAGGGGGCCCTGAAGCTTTCTTT. This codes for CASAGGPEAFF.

The rearrangement joins TRBV6-5 to TRBJ1-1; no reliable D call. Deletions cut 8 bases from V and 5 bases from J, with 18 bases between. This CDR3 is 14 amino acids long. Germline V gene lookup returns CDR1 MNHEY and CDR2 SVGAGI. The chain's CDR3 is CASRKRGGTTEAFF. The CDR3 DNA sequence: TGTGCCAGCCGAAAACGGGGTGGTACGACTGAAGCTTTCTTT.

The CDR3 protein is CASSSLGPTSSYEQYF. The CDR3 DNA reads TGTGCCAGCAGTTCTCTCGGCCCGACAAGCTCCTACGAGCAGTACTTC. This chain links TRBV27 with TRBJ2-7; D not certain. Germline CDR1 MNHEY, CDR2 SMNVEV (reference sequence). V lost 4 bases and J 0 bases, leaving 16 bases between the germline ends. The CDR3 sequence is 16 residues long.

The V call is TRBV4-2, the J call TRBJ2-3; 14 positions match TRBD2. The V segment lost 3 bases and the J segment 0 bases; nucleotides outside the gene matches: 11. Looked up from germline, CDR1 is LGHNA and CDR2 is YNFKEQ. The CDR3 contains 20 residues. The CDR3 bases are TGTGCCAGCAGCCAGGGACTAGCGGGAGTTTCTTTCCGAAGCACAGATACGCAGTATTTT. This translates into CASSQGLAGVSFRSTDTQYF.

This chain joins TRBV5-6 and TRBJ2-1; TRBD2 agrees at 10 bases. This CDR3 contains 15 residues. V gave up 4 bases and J gave up 8 bases; unmatched junction bases: 9. Per the germline V gene, CDR1 is SGHDT and CDR2 is YYEEEE. CDR3 amino acids: CASSHSGGVRHEQFF. DNA of the CDR3: TGTGCCAGCAGCCACAGCGGGGGGGTACGTCATGAGCAGTTCTTC.

This clone was picked up one time. The chain uses TRBV7-2 and TRBJ1-6; a possible D gene is TRBD1 (6 bases). Germline-derived CDR1 and CDR2 are SGHTA and FQGNSA. This CDR3 is 15 amino acids long. The V gene lost 5 bases and the J gene lost 6 bases, with 14 bases spanning the gap. CDR3 loop: CASSPDRLSNSPLHF. The CDR3 nucleotides are TGTGCCAGCAGCCCGGACAGACTATCTAATTCACCCCTCCACTTT.

This clone was counted between two and nine times. The chain has TRBV18 and TRBJ1-2; D uncertain. There are 13 residues in the CDR3. Germline V gene sequence: CDR1 KGHSH, CDR2 LQKENI. Trimming took off 3 bases at V and 6 bases at J, with 11 bases between the two ends. The CDR3 is CASSPERENGYTF. The CDR3 bases are TGTGCCAGCTCACCGGAGAGGGAAAATGGCTACACCTTC.

This chain links TRBV7-2 with TRBJ2-3; 8 bases agree with TRBD2. The CDR3 runs to 16 residues. J lost 4 bases, V lost 2 bases, and 8 bases had no gene match. Germline CDR1 is SGHTA and CDR2 is FQGNSA. CDR3 amino acids: CASSLWAGGEADTQYF. In DNA form, the CDR3 reads TGTGCCAGCAGCTTATGGGCGGGAGGCGAGGCAGATACGCAGTATTTT.

CDR3 nucleotides: TGTGCCAGCAGCTCCGGACTAGCGGGGGGGGTATGGGCAGATACGCAGTATTTT. Protein sequence: CASSSGLAGGVWADTQYF. J is TRBJ2-3 and V is TRBV7-2, with 15 bases fitting TRBD2. CDR1 and CDR2 (germline): SGHTA, FQGNSA. V dropped 4 bases and J dropped 4; count of bases not matched to a gene: 9. The CDR3 covers 18 residues.

The CDR3 DNA reads as TGTGCCAGCAGTACCGCTAGCGGGAGTTACAATGAGCAGTTCTTC. Protein product: CASSTASGSYNEQFF. V is TRBV28 and J is TRBJ2-1; the match to TRBD2 covers 10 bases. The CDR3 runs to 15 residues. CDR1 is MDHEN and CDR2 is SYDVKM in the germline V gene. The V segment lost 5 bases and the J segment 4 bases; nucleotides outside the gene matches: 5.

This chain's CDR3 is CATSRDLTTLFNEKLFF. CDR3 sequence (DNA): TGTGCCACCAGCAGAGATCTTACTACCCTGTTTAATGAAAAACTGTTTTTT. V usage is TRBV15 and J usage is TRBJ1-4; D remains ambiguous. V lost 0 bases to trimming and J lost 4 bases, with 15 bases between them. CDR1 and CDR2 from the germline V gene are LNHNV and YYDKDF (reference sequence). This CDR3 has 17 amino acids.

This chain joins TRBV28 and TRBJ2-7, with D possibly being TRBD2 (7 bases). The CDR3 has 15 amino acids. Germline V gene lookup returns CDR1 MDHEN and CDR2 SYDVKM. Trimming shortened V by 5 bases and J by 4 bases, and 18 bases separated the two germline ends. This CDR3 is CASSPQGRGTYEQYF. In DNA form, the CDR3 reads TGTGCCAGCAGTCCCCAGGGGAGGGGGACTTACGAGCAGTACTTC.

The rearrangement joins TRBV27 to TRBJ1-1, with TRBD1 identical over 9 bases. CDR3 size: 14 residues. Germline assignment: CDR1 MNHEY and CDR2 SMNVEV (reference sequence). Unmatched junction bases numbered 9, after V lost 8 bases and J lost 5 bases. In nucleotides, the CDR3 is TGTGCCAGCTCCTTAGGACAGGGGTGGACTGAAGCTTTCTTT. This encodes CASSLGQGWTEAFF.

The V and J genes are TRBV5-8 and TRBJ1-2; D ambiguous. V gave up 2 bases and J gave up 4 bases, with 9 bases separating them. From germline, CDR1 is SGHTS and CDR2 YDEGEE. CDR3 size: 13 residues. CDR3 protein: CASSFRVGYGYTF. In DNA form, the CDR3 reads TGTGCCAGCAGCTTCCGGGTCGGCTATGGCTACACCTTC.

The V gene is TRBV9, the J gene TRBJ1-2; TRBD1 matches at 11 bases. CDR3 length: 18 amino acids. From germline, CDR1 is SGDLS and CDR2 YYNGEE. The V gene end was trimmed by 0 bases and the J gene end by 4 bases; junction bases not matched to a gene: 11. CDR3 coding DNA: TGTGCCAGCAGCGTAGGACAACAGCCCGGGACAGGGGGCTATGGCTACACCTTC. This codes for CASSVGQQPGTGGYGYTF.

The chain uses TRBV4-1 and TRBJ1-6; the match to TRBD1 covers 8 bases. After removal of 0 bases from V and 10 bases from J, the junction contained 8 bases not matched to a gene. Germline values: CDR1 MGHRA, CDR2 YSYEKL. This CDR3 has 16 residues. The CDR3 DNA reads TGCGCCAGCAGCCAAGAGAGGACAGGGCGGGTGTCACCCCTCCACTTT. Translated, it gives CASSQERTGRVSPLHF.

This clone was recorded only once. The chain links TRBV9 to TRBJ1-1; D not certain. Germline V gene lookup returns CDR1 SGDLS and CDR2 YYNGEE. This CDR3 spans 15 amino acids. The ends were cut back, 3 bases at V and 5 bases at J, with 17 bases in the middle. CDR3 nucleotide sequence: TGTGCCAGCAGCGCACCGGGCACCCGGAGGACTGAAGCTTTCTTT. It codes for CASSAPGTRRTEAFF.

This chain joins TRBV7-2 and TRBJ2-7, with D perhaps TRBD1 (6 bases). The CDR3 contains 15 residues. Trimming pared 5 bases from V and 4 bases from J, leaving 18 bases between. Per the germline V gene, CDR1 is SGHTA and CDR2 is FQGNSA. The CDR3 loop is CASSRATTGLYEQYF. The CDR3 DNA reads as TGTGCCAGCAGCCGGGCGACAACAGGGTTGTACGAGCAGTACTTC. The full variable domain, its missing parts supplied by reference TRBV7-2 and TRBJ2-7, is GAGVSQSPSNKVTEKGKDVELRCDPISGHTALYWYRQSLGQGLEFLIYFQGNSAPDKSGLPSDRFSAERTGGSVSTLTIQRTQQEDSAVYLCASSRATTGLYEQYFGPGTRLTVT.